This T cell receptor (beta chain) was captured in a study of OX40 agonist ivuxolimab in advanced cancers. Broadly, across the study: Ivuxolimab was a fully human IgG2 agonistic monoclonal antibody targeting the costimulatory receptor OX40 (CD134). The purpose of peripheral TCRbeta sequencing was to test whether ivuxolimab changed TCR sequence diversity and led to clonal T-cell expansion. Patients were allowed to have had prior anti-PD-1, anti-PD-L1 or anti-CTLA-4 therapy, and approximately 43% of the dose-escalation patients had previously received checkpoint inhibitors. Intravenous ivuxolimab was administered to patients every 2 weeks at six dose levels: 0.01, 0.1, 0.3, 1.5, 3 and 10 mg/kg. A male proportion of 75% to 85% and a mean age of about 60 years, ranging from about 20 to 79, were recorded for the dose-escalation cohort. Of the approximately 50 patients in dose escalation, 19 had hepatocellular carcinoma, some 15 had melanoma, 9 had renal cell carcinoma and 9 had head and neck cancer. The paper covers the monotherapy dose-escalation part of the phase I ivuxolimab trial, which included N ≈ 50 patients. Partial responses occurred in three dose-escalation patients, of whom one had hepatocellular carcinoma and two had cutaneous melanoma. Findings and caveats that apply to the study as a whole: At doses of 0.1 to 3.0 mg/kg, clonal expansion of both CD4+ and CD8+ T cells in blood was seen between baseline and week 6. In partial responders in the 0.1-3.0 mg/kg groups, normalized peripheral clonal expansion was found to be among the lowest, especially among CD8+ T cells. On average, CD8+ T cells showed more expanded clones than CD4+ T cells after ivuxolimab. Low levels of normalized T-cell clonal expansion were also seen in some nonresponding patients. Which antigens the clonally expanded peripheral T cells were specific for was not determined.

Patients with a history of autoimmune disease or receiving systemic immunosuppression were excluded from the trial. Peripheral blood for TCR sequencing was drawn from every dose cohort at baseline, at cycle 4 day 1 and at cycle 7 day 1. The samples were drawn from a first-in-human, open-label, multicenter phase I dose-escalation trial of ivuxolimab. Adults with locally advanced or metastatic head and neck squamous cell, hepatocellular, melanoma or renal cell carcinoma were enrolled in the trial. Before TCR sequencing, CD4+ and CD8+ T cells were separately sorted from peripheral blood. Turning to this clone: The antigen this receptor binds is unknown. Base qualities are missing; no much larger clone stands one base away.

Genomic DNA was isolated from the sorted cells so that the TCRbeta CDR3 region could be sequenced. TCRbeta CDR3 regions were sequenced using the immunoSEQ Assay. TCRdb obtained this table from immuneACCESS and retained in-frame rearrangements with V and J assigned. These tables miss some clones; where compared with another copy, unresolved V genes account for less than half of the shortfall, and the remainder is unexplained. This sample comprises approximately 70,000 clones, 84% of them detected only once. The ten largest clones add up to approximately 7.9% of the sample. Sample: CD4+ or CD8+ T cells sorted from blood, taken in a trial of the OX40 agonist ivuxolimab. The clonotype comes from an adult with an advanced solid tumor such as melanoma, head and neck, liver or kidney cancer.

The CDR3 region reads CASESACQETQYF. The DNA sequence reads TGTGCTAGCGAAAGTGCCTGCCAAGAGACCCAGTACTTC. The chain was built from TRBV7-7 and TRBJ2-5; a weak D assignment points to TRBD2 (5 bases agree). The CDR3 runs 13 amino acids, cysteine and phenylalanine included. The entry retains the CDR3 DNA only, 39 bases that are in frame from base 1. CDR1 SSHAT and CDR2 FNYEAQ are derived from the germline V gene (reference sequence).